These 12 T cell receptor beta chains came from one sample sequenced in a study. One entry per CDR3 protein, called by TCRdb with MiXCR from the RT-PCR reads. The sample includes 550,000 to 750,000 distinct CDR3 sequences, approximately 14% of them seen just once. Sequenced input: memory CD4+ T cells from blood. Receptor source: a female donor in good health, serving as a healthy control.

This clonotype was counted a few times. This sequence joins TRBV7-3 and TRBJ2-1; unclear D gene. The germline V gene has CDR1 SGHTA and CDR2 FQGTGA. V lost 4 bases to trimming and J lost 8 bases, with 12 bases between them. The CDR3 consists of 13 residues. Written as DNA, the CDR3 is TGTGCCAGCAGCTCGCAATACAGAGATGAGCAGTTCTTC. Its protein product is CASSSQYRDEQFF.

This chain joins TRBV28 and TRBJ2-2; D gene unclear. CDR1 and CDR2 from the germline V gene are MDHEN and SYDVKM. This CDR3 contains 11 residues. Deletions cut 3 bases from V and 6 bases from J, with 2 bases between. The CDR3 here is CASSFPGELFF. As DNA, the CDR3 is TGTGCCAGCAGTTTTCCCGGGGAGCTGTTTTTT.

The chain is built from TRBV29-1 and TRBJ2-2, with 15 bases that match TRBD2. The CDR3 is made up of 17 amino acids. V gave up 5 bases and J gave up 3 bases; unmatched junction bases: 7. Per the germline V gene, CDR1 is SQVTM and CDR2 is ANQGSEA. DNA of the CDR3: TGCAGCGTTTCAGAGGGACTAGCGGGAGGAGACACCGGGGAGCTGTTTTTT. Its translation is CSVSEGLAGGDTGELFF.

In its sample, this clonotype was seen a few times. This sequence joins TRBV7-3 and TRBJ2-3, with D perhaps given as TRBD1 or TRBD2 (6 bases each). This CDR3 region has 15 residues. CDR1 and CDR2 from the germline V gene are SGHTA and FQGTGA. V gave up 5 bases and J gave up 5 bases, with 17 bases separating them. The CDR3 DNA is TGTGCCAGCAGCGAGGGGGGTATAGGGCTAGATACGCAGTATTTT. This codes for CASSEGGIGLDTQYF. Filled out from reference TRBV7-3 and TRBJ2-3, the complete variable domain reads GAGVSQTPSNKVTEKGKYVELRCDPISGHTALYWYRQSLGQGPEFLIYFQGTGAADDSGLPNDRFFAVRPEGSVSTLKIQRTERGDSAVYLCASSEGGIGLDTQYFGPGTRLTVL.

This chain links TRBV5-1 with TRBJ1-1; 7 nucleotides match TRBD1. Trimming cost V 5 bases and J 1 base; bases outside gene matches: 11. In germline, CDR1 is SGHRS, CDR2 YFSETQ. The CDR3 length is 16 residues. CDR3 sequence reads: CASRVSRQGENTEAFF. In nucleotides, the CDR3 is TGCGCCAGCAGGGTTTCTCGACAGGGAGAGAACACTGAAGCTTTCTTT.

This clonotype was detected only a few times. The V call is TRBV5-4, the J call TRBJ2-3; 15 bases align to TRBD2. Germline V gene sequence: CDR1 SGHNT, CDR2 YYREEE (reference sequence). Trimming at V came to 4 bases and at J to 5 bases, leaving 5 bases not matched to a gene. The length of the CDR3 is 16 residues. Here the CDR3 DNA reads TGTGCCAGCAGCGACTGGGGACTAGCGGGGGGAGATACGCAGTATTTT. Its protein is CASSDWGLAGGDTQYF.

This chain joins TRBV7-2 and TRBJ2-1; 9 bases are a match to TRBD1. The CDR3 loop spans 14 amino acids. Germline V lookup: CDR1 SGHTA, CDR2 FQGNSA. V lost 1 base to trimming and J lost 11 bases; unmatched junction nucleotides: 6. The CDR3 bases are TGTGCCAGCAGCTTAGGGTGGGGACAGGGACAGCAGTTCTTC. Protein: CASSLGWGQGQQFF.

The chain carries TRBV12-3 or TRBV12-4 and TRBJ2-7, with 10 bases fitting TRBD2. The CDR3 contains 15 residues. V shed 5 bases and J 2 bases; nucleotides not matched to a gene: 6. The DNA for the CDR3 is TGTGCCAGCAGTCTTAGCGGGGGGCTCCCCTACGAGCAGTACTTC. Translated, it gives CASSLSGGLPYEQYF.

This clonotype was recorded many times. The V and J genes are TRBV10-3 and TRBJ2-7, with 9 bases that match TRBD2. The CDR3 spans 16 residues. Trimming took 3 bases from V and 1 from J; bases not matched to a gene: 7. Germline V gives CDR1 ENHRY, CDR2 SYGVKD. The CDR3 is CAISDHQTSGSYEQYF. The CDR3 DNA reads TGTGCCATCAGTGACCATCAGACTAGCGGTTCCTACGAGCAGTACTTC.

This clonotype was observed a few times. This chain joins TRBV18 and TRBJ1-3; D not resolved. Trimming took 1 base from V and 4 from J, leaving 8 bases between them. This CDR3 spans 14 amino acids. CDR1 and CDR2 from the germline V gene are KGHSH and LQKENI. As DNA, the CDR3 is TGTGCCAGCTCACCACTTCCTTCGGGAAACACCATATATTTT. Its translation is CASSPLPSGNTIYF.

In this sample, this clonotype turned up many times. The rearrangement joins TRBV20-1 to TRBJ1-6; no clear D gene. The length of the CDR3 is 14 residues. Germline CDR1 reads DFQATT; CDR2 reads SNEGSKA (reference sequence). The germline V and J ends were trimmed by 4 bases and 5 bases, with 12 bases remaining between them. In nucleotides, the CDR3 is TGCAGTGCTACCAGTACCCTTCATAATTCACCCCTCCACTTT. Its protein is CSATSTLHNSPLHF.

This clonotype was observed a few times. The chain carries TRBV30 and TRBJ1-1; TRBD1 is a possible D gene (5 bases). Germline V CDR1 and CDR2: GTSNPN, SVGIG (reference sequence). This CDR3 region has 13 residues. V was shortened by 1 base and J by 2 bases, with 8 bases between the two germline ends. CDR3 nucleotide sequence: TGTGCCTGGAGTGGACAGACAAACACTGAAGCTTTCTTT. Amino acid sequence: CAWSGQTNTEAFF.